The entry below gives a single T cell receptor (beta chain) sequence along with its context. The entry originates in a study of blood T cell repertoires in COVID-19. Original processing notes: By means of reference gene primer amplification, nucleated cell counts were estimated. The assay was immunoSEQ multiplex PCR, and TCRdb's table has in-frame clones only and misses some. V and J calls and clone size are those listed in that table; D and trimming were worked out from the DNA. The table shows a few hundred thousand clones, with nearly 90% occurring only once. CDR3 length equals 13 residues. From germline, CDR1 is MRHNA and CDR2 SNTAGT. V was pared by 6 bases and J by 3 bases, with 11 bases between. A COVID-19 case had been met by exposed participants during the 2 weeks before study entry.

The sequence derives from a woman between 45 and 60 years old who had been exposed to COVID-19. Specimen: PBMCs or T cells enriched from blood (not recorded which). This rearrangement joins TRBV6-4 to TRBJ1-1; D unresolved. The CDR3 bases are TGTGCCAGCAGCATACAAGGAGACACTGAAGCTTTCTTT. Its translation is CASSIQGDTEAFF.